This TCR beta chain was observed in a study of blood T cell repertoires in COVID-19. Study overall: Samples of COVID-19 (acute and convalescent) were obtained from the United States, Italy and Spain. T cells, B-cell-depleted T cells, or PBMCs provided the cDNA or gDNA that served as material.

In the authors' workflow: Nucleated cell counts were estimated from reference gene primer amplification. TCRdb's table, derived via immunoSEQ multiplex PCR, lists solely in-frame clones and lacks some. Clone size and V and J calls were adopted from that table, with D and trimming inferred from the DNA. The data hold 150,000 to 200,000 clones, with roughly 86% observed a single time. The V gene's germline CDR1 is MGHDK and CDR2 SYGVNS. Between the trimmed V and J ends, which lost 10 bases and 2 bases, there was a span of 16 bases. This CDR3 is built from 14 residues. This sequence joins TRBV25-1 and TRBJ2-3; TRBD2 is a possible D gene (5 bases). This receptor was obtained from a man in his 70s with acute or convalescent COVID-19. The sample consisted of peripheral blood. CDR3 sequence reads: CATVRGPNTDTQYF. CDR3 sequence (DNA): TGTGCCACCGTGAGAGGGCCGAACACAGATACGCAGTATTTT.